Reported below is one T cell receptor (beta chain). The antigen remains undetermined. A read error may explain this, as a much larger clone is one base away. This specimen comes from a study of T cell repertoires in cytomegalovirus infection. About the research overall: In public TCR beta signatures, there were indications of both CMV infection and matching HLA type. Points from the study as a whole: HLA-C-restricted CMV-specific TCR beta clonotypes were dominant in the ex vivo response. Based on cumulative public TCR beta family frequency, carriers of CMV plus the relevant HLA were identified.

This CDR3 is 18 amino acids long. V shed 4 bases, J shed 4 bases, and the junction held 11 bases outside the gene matches. Germline V gene data show CDR1 as SEHNR and CDR2 as FQNEAQ (reference sequence). MiXCR, run by TCRdb on the reads, gives a single entry per CDR3 protein. The sample consists of hundreds of thousands of distinct CDR3 sequences, 20% to 25% of them appearing once. The chain employs TRBV7-9 and TRBJ2-7; 15 bases match TRBD2. Sequenced: CD8+ T cells from PBMCs. This clonotype originated in a human donor in good health (CMV status not recorded). Some clones in this sample may be carry-over from other donors' samples. The CDR3 region has the DNA TGTGCCAGCAGCTCCACGGGACTAGCGGGGGGCACGTTTTACGAGCAGTACTTC. This translates into CASSSTGLAGGTFYEQYF.